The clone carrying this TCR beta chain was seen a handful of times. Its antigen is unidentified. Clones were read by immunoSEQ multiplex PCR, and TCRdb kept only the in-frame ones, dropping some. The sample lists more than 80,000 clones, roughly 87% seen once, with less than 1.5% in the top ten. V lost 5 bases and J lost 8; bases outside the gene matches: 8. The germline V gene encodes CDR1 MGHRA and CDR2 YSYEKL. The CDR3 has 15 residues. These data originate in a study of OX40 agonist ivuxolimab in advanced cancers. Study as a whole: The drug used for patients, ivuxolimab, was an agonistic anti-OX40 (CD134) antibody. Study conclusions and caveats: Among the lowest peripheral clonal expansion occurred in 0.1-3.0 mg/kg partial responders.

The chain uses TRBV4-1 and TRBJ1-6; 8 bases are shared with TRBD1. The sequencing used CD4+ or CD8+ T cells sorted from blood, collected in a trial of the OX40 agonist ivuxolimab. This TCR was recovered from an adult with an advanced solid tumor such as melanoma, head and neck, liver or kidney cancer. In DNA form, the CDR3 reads TGCGCCAGCAGCATAAACAGGGGGATATATTCACCCCTCCACTTT. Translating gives CASSINRGIYSPLHF.